These 29 T cell receptor beta chains share one sample of origin, sequenced in a study of T cell repertoires in cytomegalovirus infection. These receptors have no known antigen. TCRdb ran MiXCR on the reads and lists one entry per CDR3 protein. The table includes 640,000 or so distinct CDR3 sequences, around 31% detected once. The material sequenced was cultured PBMCs, taken from culture after CMV antigen stimulation. Source of these receptors: a human donor in good health (CMV status not recorded). Some clones in this sample may be carry-over from other donors' samples.

DNA of the CDR3: TGTGCCAGCAGCCTTACAAGAGGGGGGACCGGGGAGCTGTTTTTT. The encoded protein is CASSLTRGGTGELFF. The V call is TRBV7-2, the J call TRBJ2-2; the D gene could be TRBD1 or TRBD2 (6 bases each). CDR3 length equals 15 residues. Germline V gene data show CDR1 as SGHTA and CDR2 as FQGNSA. V was trimmed by 5 bases and J by 5 bases, leaving 15 bases between them.

This clonotype was counted only a few times. V gene TRBV20-1 combines with J gene TRBJ2-3, with TRBD2 matching 9 bases. Looked up from germline, CDR1 is DFQATT and CDR2 is SNEGSKA (reference sequence). With 3 bases clipped from V and 3 bases from J, the junction kept 4 bases outside the gene matches. CDR3 length equals 14 residues. In nucleotides, the CDR3 is TGCAGTGCTAGGGTGGGACTAGCAACAGATACGCAGTATTTT. Translated, it gives CSARVGLATDTQYF.

This clonotype was seen a few times. This rearrangement joins TRBV20-1 to TRBJ2-7; 10 bases fit TRBD1. There are 15 residues in the CDR3. J was trimmed by 5 bases and V by 3 bases; bases with no gene match: 10. CDR1 is DFQATT, CDR2 SNEGSKA, per germline (reference sequence). CDR3 loop: CSASPRRDRGDEQYF. In DNA form, the CDR3 reads TGCAGTGCTAGTCCCCGCCGGGACAGGGGCGACGAGCAGTACTTC.

The rearrangement uses TRBV4-1 and TRBJ2-7; D may be TRBD1 or TRBD2 (6 bases each). The germline V and J ends were trimmed by 2 bases and 3 bases, with 11 bases remaining between them. The CDR3 extends over 14 amino acids. The germline gives CDR1 MGHRA, CDR2 YSYEKL. CDR3 sequence reads: CASSQRRGDYEQYF. The DNA for the CDR3 is TGCGCCAGCAGCCAACGAAGGGGGGACTACGAGCAGTACTTC.

V usage is TRBV6-5 and J usage is TRBJ2-3, with 7 bases aligning to TRBD2. The germline V gene has CDR1 MNHEY and CDR2 SVGAGI. V trimming: 0 bases; J trimming: 5 bases; junction bases outside the gene matches: 11. The CDR3 spans 17 residues. DNA of the CDR3: TGTGCCAGCAGTTACTCGGCAAGCGGGAATGGGGGAGATACGCAGTATTTT. It specifies CASSYSASGNGGDTQYF.

The J gene is TRBJ2-3, the V gene TRBV18; 11 nucleotides align to TRBD2. CDR1 is KGHSH, CDR2 LQKENI, per germline. V lost 0 bases and J lost 6; bases outside the gene matches: 14. This CDR3 is built from 19 residues. For the CDR3, the DNA is TGTGCCAGCTCACCACCCCCGGCTAGCGGGAGGTCCCGTCTGGATACGCAGTATTTT. This codes for CASSPPPASGRSRLDTQYF.

The chain links TRBV5-1 to TRBJ1-2; 9 nucleotides align to TRBD1. The CDR3 sequence is 14 residues long. V lost 1 base and J lost 6; bases outside the gene matches: 4. Germline V gene lookup returns CDR1 SGHRS and CDR2 YFSETQ. The CDR3 DNA is TGCGCCAGCAGCTTGACAGGGGGCAGGAATGGCTACACCTTC. It yields the protein CASSLTGGRNGYTF.

The chain is built from TRBV27 and TRBJ2-6; no clear D. This CDR3 contains 16 residues. V was cut by 6 bases and J by 2 bases, with 14 bases left in between. CDR1 MNHEY and CDR2 SMNVEV come from the germline V gene (reference sequence). CDR3 sequence reads: CASSPYWQAGANVLTF. CDR3 bases: TGTGCCAGCAGCCCATACTGGCAGGCTGGGGCCAACGTCCTGACTTTC.

This sequence joins TRBV4-1 and TRBJ2-3; 7 nucleotides align to TRBD2. The CDR3 is 16 residues long. Germline V gene sequence: CDR1 MGHRA, CDR2 YSYEKL. V shed 4 bases, J shed 6 bases, and the junction held 13 bases outside the gene matches. CDR3 nucleotides: TGCGCCAGCAGCCCATCCGGCGGCGGGAGCGGTGATACGCAGTATTTT. It yields the protein CASSPSGGGSGDTQYF.

This chain uses TRBV2 with TRBJ1-4; no clear D gene. The CDR3 runs 13 residues. Germline V CDR1 and CDR2: SNHLY, FYNNEI. The V end lost 6 bases, the J end lost 8 bases, and 13 bases lay between the germline ends. The CDR3 nucleotides are TGTGCCAGCAGAACCGGGAGGGCGGAAAAACTGTTTTTT. It specifies CASRTGRAEKLFF.

J is TRBJ2-1 and V is TRBV7-2; D not resolved. The V and J ends lost 5 bases and 2 bases respectively, with 13 bases between them. The CDR3 is 15 amino acids. CDR1 SGHTA and CDR2 FQGNSA come from the germline V gene. This CDR3 reads CASSVLLGPYNEQFF. DNA of the CDR3: TGTGCCAGCAGCGTTCTTCTCGGGCCCTACAATGAGCAGTTCTTC.

This clonotype was detected only a few times. V gene TRBV12-3 or TRBV12-4 combines with J gene TRBJ2-1; 7 nucleotides agree with TRBD1. V shed 1 base, J shed 2 bases, and the junction held 2 bases outside the gene matches. This CDR3 comprises 15 residues. The CDR3 here is CASSLVGTAYNEQFF. CDR3 nucleotide sequence: TGTGCCAGCAGTTTAGTAGGGACAGCCTACAATGAGCAGTTCTTC.

This chain uses TRBV7-6 with TRBJ1-6; D call uncertain. Germline assignment: CDR1 SGHVS and CDR2 FNYEAQ. The CDR3 spans 13 residues. V lost 11 bases and J lost 7, with 15 bases in between. CDR3: CASAAAINSPLHF. The CDR3 coding sequence is TGTGCCTCGGCCGCAGCTATCAATTCACCCCTCCACTTT.

The chain has TRBV19 and TRBJ1-4; tentatively, D is TRBD1 (5 bases). The V gene lost 7 bases and the J gene lost 10 bases, with 22 bases spanning the gap. The length of the CDR3 is 15 residues. CDR1 and CDR2 (germline): LNHDA, SQIVND (reference sequence). The CDR3 here is CASTPQGPYSGKLFF. The CDR3 DNA reads TGTGCCAGTACCCCTCAGGGACCCTATTCTGGAAAACTGTTTTTT. The full variable domain, completed using reference TRBV19 and TRBJ1-4, is DGGITQSPKYLFRKEGQNVTLSCEQNLNHDAMYWYRQDPGQGLRLIYYSQIVNDFQKGDIAEGYSVSREKKESFPLTVTSAQKNPTAFYLCASTPQGPYSGKLFFGSGTQLSVL.

The CDR3 DNA reads as TGCGCCAGCAGCCAAGTGTCTAAATTGAACAATGAGCAGTTCTTC. It yields the protein CASSQVSKLNNEQFF. The V call is TRBV4-1, the J call TRBJ2-1; no clear D. Germline CDR1 is MGHRA and CDR2 is YSYEKL. Deletions cut 1 base from V and 5 bases from J, with 12 bases between. The CDR3 extends over 15 amino acids.

The rearrangement joins TRBV6-5 to TRBJ2-2; D remains ambiguous. The V gene lost 1 base and the J gene lost 3 bases, with 6 bases spanning the gap. The germline V gene has CDR1 MNHEY and CDR2 SVGAGI. The CDR3 covers 14 residues. The CDR3 region is CASSYYWDTGELFF. CDR3 in DNA: TGTGCCAGCAGTTACTATTGGGACACCGGGGAGCTGTTTTTT.

The chain uses TRBV6-5 and TRBJ1-3, with D unclear. The CDR3 totals 14 residues. Germline CDR1 MNHEY, CDR2 SVGAGI. Trimming removed 2 bases from V and 4 bases from J, with 9 bases in between. CDR3 loop: CASSYGQHGNTIYF. The CDR3 DNA is TGTGCCAGCAGTTACGGGCAGCACGGAAACACCATATATTTT.

V gene TRBV5-6 combines with J gene TRBJ2-4, with 16 bases lining up with TRBD2. CDR3 length: 16 amino acids. CDR1 and CDR2 from the germline V gene are SGHDT and YYEEEE. V gave up 0 bases and J gave up 12 bases; unmatched junction bases: 6. This CDR3 is CASSLEPGLAGGGQYF. As DNA, the CDR3 is TGTGCCAGCAGCTTGGAACCGGGACTAGCGGGGGGGGGTCAGTACTTC.

This clonotype was counted only a few times. V and J are TRBV6-6 and TRBJ2-5; D perhaps matches TRBD1 (5 bases). This CDR3 spans 13 amino acids. The germline V gene encodes CDR1 MNHNY and CDR2 SVGAGI (reference sequence). Trimming pared 5 bases from V and 4 bases from J, leaving 11 bases between. The CDR3 here is CASSNQGSETQYF. Written as DNA, the CDR3 is TGTGCCAGCAGTAACCAGGGATCAGAGACCCAGTACTTC.

This chain uses TRBV20-1 with TRBJ1-4, with a tentative D call TRBD1 (5 bases). Between the trimmed V and J ends, which lost 7 bases and 10 bases, there was a span of 19 bases. This CDR3 has 13 amino acids. Germline-derived CDR1 and CDR2 are DFQATT and SNEGSKA (reference sequence). The CDR3 DNA is TGCAGTGGGCAGACGGGGGATGGCGGAAAACTGTTTTTT. Translating it yields CSGQTGDGGKLFF.

This clonotype has more than one count but fewer than ten. The CDR3 nucleotides read TGTGCCAGCAGCCCTCGGGCAGGGGGAACCGGGGAGCTGTTTTTT. It specifies CASSPRAGGTGELFF. V gene TRBV7-2 combines with J gene TRBJ2-2, with 7 bases matching TRBD1. The junction had 8 bases not matched to a gene; V was cut back by 5 bases and J by 5 bases. The germline V gene has CDR1 SGHTA and CDR2 FQGNSA. CDR3 length: 15 residues.

The CDR3 nucleotides read TGTGCCAGCAGCTTAGACGGGAGAAGCACAGATACGCAGTATTTT. As protein: CASSLDGRSTDTQYF. This chain connects TRBV7-2 to TRBJ2-3, with D tentatively TRBD2 (6 bases). This CDR3 contains 15 residues. Germline V gene sequence: CDR1 SGHTA, CDR2 FQGNSA. Trimming cost V 1 base and J 0 bases, with 8 bases left between them.

The chain joins TRBV7-6 to TRBJ1-2; TRBD1 matches at 11 bases. Germline-derived CDR1 and CDR2 are SGHVS and FNYEAQ. CDR3 length equals 13 residues. V lost 5 bases, J lost 7 bases, and 3 bases stayed unmatched. The CDR3 region is CASSAGTGGGYTF. The CDR3, as DNA: TGTGCCAGCAGCGCAGGGACAGGGGGTGGCTACACCTTC.

The chain employs TRBV12-3 or TRBV12-4 and TRBJ1-2; weak D call: TRBD1 (5 bases). This CDR3 contains 15 residues. Between the trimmed V and J ends, which lost 3 bases and 7 bases, there was a span of 18 bases. The CDR3 spells CASSFVLGPGPGYTF. CDR3 in DNA: TGTGCCAGCAGTTTTGTTCTCGGGCCAGGGCCTGGCTACACCTTC.

This rearrangement joins TRBV6-2 or TRBV6-3 to TRBJ2-7, with 7 bases fitting TRBD2. From germline, CDR1 is MNHEY and CDR2 SVGEGT. J lost 2 bases, V lost 6 bases, and 7 bases had no gene match. The CDR3 is 14 residues long. For the CDR3, the DNA is TGTGCCAGCAGAAGACAGCGGGGACCCTACGAGCAGTACTTC. Its translation is CASRRQRGPYEQYF.

This clonotype was picked up many times. The chain joins TRBV11-2 to TRBJ2-3, with 10 nucleotides matching TRBD2. V dropped 5 bases and J dropped 5; count of bases not matched to a gene: 10. The CDR3 consists of 16 residues. The germline V gene has CDR1 SGHAT and CDR2 FQNNGV. CDR3 in amino acids: CASSTKREGRVDTQYF. The CDR3, as DNA: TGTGCCAGCAGCACCAAGCGGGAGGGCCGGGTAGATACGCAGTATTTT.

The chain uses TRBV6-2 or TRBV6-3 and TRBJ2-5; 9 bases are a match to TRBD2. The length of the CDR3 is 15 residues. Germline CDR1 and CDR2: MNHEY and SVGEGT. Trimming took 2 bases from V and 8 from J; bases not matched to a gene: 9. The chain's CDR3 is CASSYPSGVGETQYF. CDR3 in DNA: TGTGCCAGCAGTTACCCTAGCGGGGTCGGGGAAACCCAGTACTTC.

This clonotype came up a few times. The chain couples TRBV6-6 to TRBJ2-7, with D possibly being TRBD1 (5 bases). Germline V gene lookup returns CDR1 MNHNY and CDR2 SVGAGI (reference sequence). The CDR3 runs 16 residues. V dropped 0 bases and J dropped 2 bases, with 14 bases sitting between them. Here the CDR3 reads CASSYSGRVTPYEQYF. The DNA for the CDR3 is TGTGCCAGCAGTTACTCGGGCAGGGTGACCCCCTACGAGCAGTACTTC.

The V and J genes are TRBV20-1 and TRBJ2-7; 7 bases map to TRBD1. Germline-derived CDR1 and CDR2 are DFQATT and SNEGSKA (reference sequence). The CDR3 extends over 13 amino acids. The V and J ends lost 6 bases and 6 bases, in that order; junction bases with no gene match: 11. CDR3 nucleotides: TGCAGTGCCCTTTCCGGGACAGTAGGCGAGCAGTACTTC. Amino acid sequence: CSALSGTVGEQYF.